The present T cell receptor beta chain was sequenced within a study of blood T cells in healthy people across ages. There are 17 residues in the CDR3. CDR1 is MGHRA, CDR2 YSYEKL, per germline. Through a sample-barcoded 5' primer and a J-beta primer mix, a second PCR was run for roughly 6 to 11 cycles. Each of the cDNA molecules was tagged by a template-switch adaptor with 12 random nucleotides. Sequencing yielded, for each sample, at least 2.5 million paired-end reads carrying CDR3. MiXCR, run by TCRdb on the 5' RACE reads, gives a single entry per CDR3 protein. The table has fewer than 1.5 million distinct CDR3 sequences, around 39% seen once; the top ten hold roughly 7.7%. Isolation recovered at least 7 million PBMCs from every sample.

The origin of this receptor is a young woman in good health. This chain uses TRBV4-1 with TRBJ2-7; a possible D gene is TRBD2 (6 bases). The DNA end favors TRBJ2-1, so the J call may be wrong. Material for sequencing was blood. The CDR3 loop is CASTQPGGTSSYNEQFF. The CDR3, as DNA: TGCGCCAGCACCCAGCCAGGCGGGACCTCTTCCTACAATGAGCAGTTCTTC.